This entry features one TCR beta chain sequence. What this receptor recognizes is not known. Base qualities are not recorded, but no much larger clone differs from it by a single base. The CDR3, cysteine through phenylalanine, is 15 amino acids long. Only the CDR3 DNA stays, 45 bases, in frame from base 1. CDR1 and CDR2 are read off the germline V gene (reference sequence) as SEHNR and FQNEAQ. V is reduced by 4 bases and J by 5 bases, leaving a spacing of 14 bases between them. The record originates from a study of shared clonotypes between healthy human individuals (dated by TCRdb to the early 2020s). Looking at the study overall: The cohort included a few men and a couple of women between 18 and 49 years of age. For each donor, CD4 naive and CD4 memory were each given three plates, CD8 naive was given two plates, and CD8 memory was given one plate. Blood TCR repertoires of a handful of healthy adults were deeply sequenced to estimate repertoire size and the extent of clonotype sharing between individuals. Different laboratories and diverse techniques were used to prepare libraries and sequence TCR repertoires, to increase sequencing depth and limit assay-specific biases. Between about 0.94 and 8.9 billion PBMCs per donor were obtained by leukapheresis. Broader findings and caveats from the paper: Because the study included only a small number of donors, the genetic and exposure-history diversity represented was limited. Sampling was restricted to blood, and TCR repertoires in tissue are likely to differ from TCR repertoires in blood. Pairwise subsampling indicated that sequencing depth was expected to affect the degree of clonotype sharing among donors. Rarefaction of sorted-subset datasets indicated incomplete sequencing despite the large sequencing depth. Larger estimated clonotype richness was generally found for naive subsets than for memory subsets. Higher generation probabilities were observed for clonotypes shared by all four sorted-subset donors than for non-shared clonotypes. When a few donors were compared, the shared fraction of clonotypes was 5% to 6.5% for naive CD4, roughly 3.4% for naive CD8, more than 2% for memory CD4, and around 0.37% for memory CD8.

CD8 naive samples were CD45RO-negative cells positively selected for CCR7, giving a CD45RA+CCR7+ population that excluded TemRA cells. The donors were healthy, HIV-negative adults with no recently reported acute infections or vaccinations. Every donor was a Caucasian adult residing in Nashville, Tennessee, USA. After blood collection by leukapheresis, PBMCs were isolated using Ficoll-Histopaque density gradient centrifugation and then cryopreserved in the vapor phase of liquid nitrogen. Purity and quantity of every magnetically sorted T cell population were checked by analytical flow cytometry. Each sorted fraction had its genomic DNA isolated and then quantified by UV absorbance on a Nanodrop 2000c. Using the deep immunoSEQ assay, multiplex PCR amplified TCR CDR3 regions from genomic DNA. Extracted genomic DNA from each cell subset was distributed evenly across all wells of several immunoSEQ 96-well plates, and each plate was treated as a replicate. For sorted subsets, around 0.2 ug genomic DNA, equal to tens of thousands of T cell genomes, was loaded into each replicate PCR. Purified libraries were measured with a Qubit 3.0 fluorometer, size-checked on a Bioanalyzer 2100, and measured again with the KAPA Library Quantification kit. Every immunoSEQ 96-well plate was sequenced on a separate single-read 150-cycle Illumina NextSeq 550 flow cell. In the authors' own workflow: Because the immunoSEQ output included only junctional sequences and no quality scores, the filtering could not be the same as the filtering used for full-length reads. Sequences were annotated with PyIR, a Python wrapper for IgBLAST v1.9, and V/J genes and CDR3 were assigned using IMGT germline references. Any read was removed if the V/J assignment was weak (E-value above 1e-6), the CDR3 was missing, or the read contained stop codons, out-of-frame junctions, or ambiguous translated residues. V3J clonotypes were defined as sequences sharing an identical inferred V gene, J gene, and CDR3 amino acid sequence. The percentage overlap between two repertoires was calculated by dividing the number of shared unique clonotypes by the size of the smaller repertoire. RTK rarefaction, the Chao1 estimator, and Recon v2.1 estimates of unobserved clonotypes were used to assess repertoire richness. Generation probabilities were computed with OLGA for all TCRbeta clonotypes obtained by the gDNA method from four donors. Here the immuneACCESS table is served through TCRdb, limited to in-frame sequences with V and J called. Missing clones are a known gap in these copies; in checked studies unresolved V genes cover under half, and the rest lacks a known reason. That table supplies the V and J calls and clone size; D and trimming were determined from the DNA. For this sample there are under 2,000,000 clones; about 95% appear just once. The ten most abundant clones make up more than 0.95% of the sample.

The sequence is built from TRBV7-9 and TRBJ1-4; the D gene identity is not certain. Sequenced: naive CD8+ T cells sorted from blood. Sample cell subset or site, as interpreted from the label and publication: CD45RA+CCR7+. The receptor was derived from a man younger than 35 in good health. In nucleotide form, the sequence is TGTGCCAGCAGCTCCCCGTTTGAGGCAAATGAAAAACTGTTTTTT. Translated, this gives CASSSPFEANEKLFF.